The 8 T cell receptor beta chains below were found in one sample sequenced in a study of early T cells in non-severe SARS-CoV-2 infection. Each CDR3 protein gets one entry after TCRdb re-called the 5' RACE reads with MiXCR. The profile covers approximately 28,000 distinct CDR3 sequences, with 4% to 6% appearing a single time and approximately 3.9% taken by the ten largest. Sequencing was performed on whole blood. All receptors come from an adult who was a healthcare worker with PCR-confirmed SARS-CoV-2 infection or an uninfected control (not recorded which).

In this sample, this clonotype turned up many times. The V call is TRBV5-4, the J call TRBJ2-1, with TRBD1 matching over 8 bases. After removal of 4 bases from V and 5 bases from J, the junction contained 11 bases not matched to a gene. The CDR3 runs to 16 residues. Looked up from germline, CDR1 is SGHNT and CDR2 is YYREEE (reference sequence). This CDR3 is CASSTGQALRNNEQFF. CDR3 bases: TGTGCCAGCAGCACGGGACAGGCCCTAAGGAACAATGAGCAGTTCTTC.

This clonotype came up many times. The chain recombines TRBV29-1 with TRBJ2-7; D is perhaps TRBD2 (7 bases). The CDR3 is 12 residues long. The germline CDR1 and CDR2 sequences are SQVTM and ANQGSEA. V was cut by 4 bases and J by 6 bases, with 13 bases left in between. The DNA for the CDR3 is TGCAGCGTTGCGGGGGGCTCACCCGAGCAGTACTTC. Its translation: CSVAGGSPEQYF.

This clonotype was seen a few times. This chain links TRBV20-1 with TRBJ2-6; D remains unclear. Trimming took 0 bases from V and 2 from J, leaving 8 bases between them. The CDR3 runs 15 residues. Germline V gene lookup returns CDR1 DFQATT and CDR2 SNEGSKA (reference sequence). The CDR3 coding sequence is TGCAGTGCTAGAGATGGAAGGGCTGGGGCCAACGTCCTGACTTTC. Translation gives CSARDGRAGANVLTF.

This clonotype was picked up a small number of times. The rearrangement joins TRBV6-5 to TRBJ1-1; tentatively, D is TRBD1 (5 bases). The V gene's germline CDR1 is MNHEY and CDR2 SVGAGI. The V end was cut by 0 bases, the J end by 3 bases, with 11 bases between. This CDR3 contains 15 residues. The CDR3 protein is CASSYSEGRDTEAFF. The CDR3 region has the DNA TGTGCCAGCAGTTACTCGGAGGGCAGGGACACTGAAGCTTTCTTT.

J is TRBJ2-7 and V is TRBV20-1; 8 bases agree with TRBD2. With 5 bases clipped from V and 2 bases from J, the junction kept 8 bases outside the gene matches. The CDR3 runs to 14 residues. Germline V gene data show CDR1 as DFQATT and CDR2 as SNEGSKA (reference sequence). For the CDR3, the DNA is TGCAGTGCTTCCCGGACTAGCCCGCCCTACGAGCAGTACTTC. This sequence encodes CSASRTSPPYEQYF.

This clonotype was picked up many times. The chain is built from TRBV24-1 and TRBJ2-1; D gene unclear. The CDR3 consists of 15 residues. The V end was cut by 3 bases, the J end by 6 bases, with 14 bases between. The germline gives CDR1 KGHDR, CDR2 SFDVKD. The CDR3 bases are TGTGCCACCAGTGATGCGGTTAACCTGGGCAATGAGCAGTTCTTC. The encoded protein is CATSDAVNLGNEQFF.

This clonotype was counted at least ten times. The chain uses TRBV25-1 and TRBJ2-1; TRBD2 matches 8 bases. Germline V CDR1 and CDR2: MGHDK, SYGVNS. Trimming took 4 bases from V and 7 from J; bases not matched to a gene: 6. The CDR3 sequence is 14 residues long. The CDR3 reads CASSVAGGRNEQFF. As DNA, the CDR3 is TGTGCCAGCAGTGTGGCGGGGGGTAGAAATGAGCAGTTCTTC.

The sample holds many counts of this clonotype. The J gene is TRBJ2-5, the V gene TRBV7-2, with 13 bases aligning to TRBD2. The CDR3 is made up of 16 amino acids. Trimming at V came to 5 bases and at J to 1 base, leaving 4 bases not matched to a gene. CDR1 is SGHTA, CDR2 FQGNSA, per germline. The DNA for the CDR3 is TGTGCCAGCAGCCCTGGACTAGCGGGGGTCCAAGAGACCCAGTACTTC. Its translation is CASSPGLAGVQETQYF.